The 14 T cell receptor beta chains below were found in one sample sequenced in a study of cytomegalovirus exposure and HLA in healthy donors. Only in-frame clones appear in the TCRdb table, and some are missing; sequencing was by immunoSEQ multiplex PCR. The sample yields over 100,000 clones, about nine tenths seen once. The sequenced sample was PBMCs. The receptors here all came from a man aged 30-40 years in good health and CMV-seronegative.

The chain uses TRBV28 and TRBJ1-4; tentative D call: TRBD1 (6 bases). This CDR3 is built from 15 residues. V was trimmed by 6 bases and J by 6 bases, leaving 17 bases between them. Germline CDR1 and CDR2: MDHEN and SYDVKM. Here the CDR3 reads CASRRTGISYEKLFF. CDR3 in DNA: TGTGCCAGCAGACGAACAGGGATCTCTTATGAAAAACTGTTTTTT.

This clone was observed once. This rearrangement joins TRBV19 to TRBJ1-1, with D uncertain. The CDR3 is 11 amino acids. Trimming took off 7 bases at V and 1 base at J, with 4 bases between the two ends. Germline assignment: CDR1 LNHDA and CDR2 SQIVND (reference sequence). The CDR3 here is CASTGNTEAFF. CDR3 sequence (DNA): TGTGCCAGTACAGGGAACACTGAAGCTTTCTTT.

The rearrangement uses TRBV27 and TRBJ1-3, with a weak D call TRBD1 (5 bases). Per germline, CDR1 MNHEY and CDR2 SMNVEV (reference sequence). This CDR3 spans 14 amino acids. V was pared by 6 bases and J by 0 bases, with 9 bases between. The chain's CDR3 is CASSPDNSGNTIYF. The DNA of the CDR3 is TGTGCCAGCAGCCCGGACAACTCTGGAAACACCATATATTTT.

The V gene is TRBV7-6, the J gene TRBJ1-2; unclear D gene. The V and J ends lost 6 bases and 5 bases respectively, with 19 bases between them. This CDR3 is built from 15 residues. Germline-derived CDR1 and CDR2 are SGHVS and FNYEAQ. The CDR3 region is CASSELESRQYGYTF. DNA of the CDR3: TGTGCCAGCAGTGAGTTGGAGTCTAGGCAGTATGGCTACACCTTC. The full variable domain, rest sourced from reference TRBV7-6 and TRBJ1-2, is GAGVSQSPRYKVTKRGQDVALRCDPISGHVSLYWYRQALGQGPEFLTYFNYEAQQDKSGLPNDRFSAERPEGSISTLTIQRTEQRDSAMYRCASSELESRQYGYTFGSGTRLTVV.

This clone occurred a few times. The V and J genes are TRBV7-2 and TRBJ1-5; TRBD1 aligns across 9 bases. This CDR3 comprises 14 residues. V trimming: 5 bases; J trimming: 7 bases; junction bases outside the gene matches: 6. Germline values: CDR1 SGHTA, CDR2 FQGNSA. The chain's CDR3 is CASSGNRGRQPQHF. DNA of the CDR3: TGTGCCAGCAGCGGAAACAGGGGGCGGCAGCCCCAGCATTTT.

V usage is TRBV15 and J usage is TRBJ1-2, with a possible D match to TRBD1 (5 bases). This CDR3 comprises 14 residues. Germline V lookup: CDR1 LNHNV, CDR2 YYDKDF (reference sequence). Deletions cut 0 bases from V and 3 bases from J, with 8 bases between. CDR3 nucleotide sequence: TGTGCCACCAGCAGAGAGATACAGGACTATGGCTACACCTTC. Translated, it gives CATSREIQDYGYTF.

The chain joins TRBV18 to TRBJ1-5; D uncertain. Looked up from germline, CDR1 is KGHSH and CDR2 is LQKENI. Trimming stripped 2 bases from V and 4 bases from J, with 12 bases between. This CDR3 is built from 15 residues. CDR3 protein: CASSPGLTENQPQHF. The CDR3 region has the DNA TGTGCCAGCTCACCAGGTCTCACAGAGAATCAGCCCCAGCATTTT.

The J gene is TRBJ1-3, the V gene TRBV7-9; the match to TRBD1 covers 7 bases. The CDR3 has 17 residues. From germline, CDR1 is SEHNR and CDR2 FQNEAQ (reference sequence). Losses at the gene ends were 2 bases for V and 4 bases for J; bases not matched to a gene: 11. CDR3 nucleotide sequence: TGTGCCAGCAGCTTATGGGGTCTGACAGGGTCGGGAAACACCATATATTTT. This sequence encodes CASSLWGLTGSGNTIYF.

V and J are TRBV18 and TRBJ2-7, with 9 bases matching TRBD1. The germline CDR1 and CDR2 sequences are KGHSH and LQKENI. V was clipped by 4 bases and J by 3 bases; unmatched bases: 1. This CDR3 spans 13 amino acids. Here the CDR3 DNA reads TGTGCCAGCTCACGGGGACAGGGCTACGAGCAGTACTTC. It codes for CASSRGQGYEQYF.

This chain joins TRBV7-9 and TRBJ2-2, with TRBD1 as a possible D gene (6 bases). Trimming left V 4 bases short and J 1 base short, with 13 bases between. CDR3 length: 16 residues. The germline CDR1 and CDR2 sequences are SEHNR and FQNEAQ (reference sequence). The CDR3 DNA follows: TGTGCCAGCAGCTCCCAGCGACAGGTGAACACCGGGGAGCTGTTTTTT. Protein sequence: CASSSQRQVNTGELFF.

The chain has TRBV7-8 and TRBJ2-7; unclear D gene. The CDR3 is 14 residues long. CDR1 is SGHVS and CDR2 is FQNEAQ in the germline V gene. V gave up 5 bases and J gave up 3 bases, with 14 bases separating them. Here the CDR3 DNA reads TGTGCCAGCAGCCAAGAGATTCGCCACTACGAGCAGTACTTC. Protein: CASSQEIRHYEQYF.

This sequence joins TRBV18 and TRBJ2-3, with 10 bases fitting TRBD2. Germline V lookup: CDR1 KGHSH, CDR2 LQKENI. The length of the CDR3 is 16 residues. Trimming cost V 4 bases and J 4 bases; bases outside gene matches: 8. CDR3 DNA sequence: TGTGCCAGCTCACGAGATGAGCGGGGGGGCGCAGATACGCAGTATTTT. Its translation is CASSRDERGGADTQYF.

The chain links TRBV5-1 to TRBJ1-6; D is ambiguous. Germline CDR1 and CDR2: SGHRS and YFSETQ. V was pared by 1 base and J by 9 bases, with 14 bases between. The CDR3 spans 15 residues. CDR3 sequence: CASSLSNPTGSPLHF. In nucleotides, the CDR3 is TGCGCCAGCAGCTTGTCAAATCCCACGGGTTCACCCCTCCACTTT.

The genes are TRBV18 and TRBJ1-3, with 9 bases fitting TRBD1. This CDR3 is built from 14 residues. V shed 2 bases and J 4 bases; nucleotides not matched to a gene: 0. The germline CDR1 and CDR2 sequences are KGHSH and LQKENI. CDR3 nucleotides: TGTGCCAGCTCACCAGGGACAGGGGGAAACACCATATATTTT. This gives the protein CASSPGTGGNTIYF.